These 26 T cell receptor beta chains originate from one sample sequenced in a study of OX40 agonist ivuxolimab in advanced cancers. The repertoire was sequenced with immunoSEQ multiplex PCR; TCRdb's copy has only in-frame clones and lacks some. The table has tens of thousands of clones, over 75% seen once. Sequencing used CD4+ or CD8+ T cells sorted from blood, obtained in a trial of the OX40 agonist ivuxolimab. The receptors come from an adult with an advanced solid tumor such as melanoma, head and neck, liver or kidney cancer.

V usage is TRBV7-3 and J usage is TRBJ2-7; a weak D match, TRBD1 (5 bases). CDR3 size: 13 residues. Germline CDR1 SGHTA, CDR2 FQGTGA. The V end was cut by 1 base, the J end by 1 base, with 5 bases between. The CDR3 loop is CASSLRQSYEQYF. In DNA form, the CDR3 reads TGTGCCAGCAGCTTAAGACAGTCCTACGAGCAGTACTTC. The full variable domain, completed using reference TRBV7-3 and TRBJ2-7, is GAGVSQTPSNKVTEKGKYVELRCDPISGHTALYWYRQSLGQGPEFLIYFQGTGAADDSGLPNDRFFAVRPEGSVSTLKIQRTERGDSAVYLCASSLRQSYEQYFGPGTRLTVT.

The chain carries TRBV7-3 and TRBJ1-3; tentative D call: TRBD1 (6 bases). Germline-derived CDR1 and CDR2 are SGHTA and FQGTGA. This CDR3 spans 13 amino acids. With 5 bases removed from V and 4 bases from J, the gap between germline ends came to 9 bases. The CDR3 region is CASSLGQGNTIYF. CDR3 DNA: TGTGCCAGCAGCCTCGGACAGGGAAACACCATATATTTT.

The chain carries TRBV11-2 and TRBJ1-5; D not certain. This CDR3 has 14 amino acids. Germline CDR1 reads SGHAT; CDR2 reads FQNNGV. The V end was cut by 3 bases, the J end by 1 base, with 7 bases between. The CDR3 DNA reads TGTGCCAGCAGCTTGGGAGAAAGCAATCAGCCCCAGCATTTT. Its protein is CASSLGESNQPQHF.

The chain links TRBV7-9 to TRBJ2-3; D is uncertain. Germline CDR1 reads SEHNR; CDR2 reads FQNEAQ (reference sequence). There are 14 residues in the CDR3. V dropped 3 bases and J dropped 2 bases, with 9 bases sitting between them. The CDR3 DNA follows: TGTGCCAGCAGCTTGGGCAGACACACAGATACGCAGTATTTT. This codes for CASSLGRHTDTQYF.

V gene TRBV28 combines with J gene TRBJ1-1; no reliable D call. The CDR3 extends over 14 amino acids. Looked up from germline, CDR1 is MDHEN and CDR2 is SYDVKM. V lost 3 bases, J lost 8 bases, and 16 bases lay in between. The CDR3 sequence: CASSLVVGQVEAFF. The CDR3 DNA reads as TGTGCCAGCAGTTTGGTAGTCGGGCAGGTAGAAGCTTTCTTT.

The chain employs TRBV9 and TRBJ2-7; 7 bases are shared with TRBD1. Germline V gene sequence: CDR1 SGDLS, CDR2 YYNGEE. Germline trimming cut 0 bases from V and 2 bases from J; bases unmatched to any gene: 2. The CDR3 covers 14 residues. The CDR3 DNA follows: TGTGCCAGCAGCGTAGGGGACAGAACCTACGAGCAGTACTTC. The encoded protein is CASSVGDRTYEQYF.

The chain combines TRBV30 with TRBJ2-7; 8 bases line up with TRBD1. Losses at the gene ends were 1 base for V and 7 bases for J; bases not matched to a gene: 0. The CDR3 spans 11 residues. Germline V gene lookup returns CDR1 GTSNPN and CDR2 SVGIG (reference sequence). CDR3 sequence reads: CAWSGTGEQYF. Here the CDR3 DNA reads TGTGCCTGGAGTGGGACAGGGGAGCAGTACTTC.

The genes are TRBV27 and TRBJ1-4, with D perhaps matching TRBD1 (6 bases). Germline V gene data show CDR1 as MNHEY and CDR2 as SMNVEV (reference sequence). There are 14 residues in the CDR3. Trimming stripped 5 bases from V and 3 bases from J, with 10 bases between. The chain's CDR3 is CASSVQGPNEKLFF. CDR3 in DNA: TGTGCCAGCAGTGTCCAGGGGCCTAATGAAAAACTGTTTTTT.

The J gene is TRBJ2-2, the V gene TRBV4-1; D possibly corresponds to TRBD1 (5 bases). Germline V gene data show CDR1 as MGHRA and CDR2 as YSYEKL. Trimming removed 5 bases at V and 4 bases at J, with 14 bases between. The CDR3 is made up of 15 amino acids. Written as DNA, the CDR3 is TGCGCCAGCAGCGAATACGGACAAGGCACCGGGGAGCTGTTTTTT. Amino acids: CASSEYGQGTGELFF.

This chain joins TRBV14 and TRBJ2-7; the D gene is possibly TRBD1 (6 bases). The ends were cut back, 6 bases at V and 4 bases at J, with 13 bases in the middle. CDR1 and CDR2 from the germline V gene are SGHDN and FVKESK. The CDR3 contains 13 residues. CDR3 region: CASRRQGQYEQYF. CDR3 coding DNA: TGTGCCAGCAGGCGGCAGGGACAATACGAGCAGTACTTC. Full variable domain (remainder filled in from reference TRBV14 and TRBJ2-7): EAGVTQFPSHSVIEKGQTVTLRCDPISGHDNLYWYRRVMGKEIKFLLHFVKESKQDESGMPNNRFLAERTGGTYSTLKVQPAELEDSGVYFCASRRQGQYEQYFGPGTRLTVT.

The chain links TRBV27 to TRBJ2-5; 11 bases are shared with TRBD2. Germline CDR1 and CDR2: MNHEY and SMNVEV (reference sequence). Unmatched junction bases numbered 26, after V lost 5 bases and J lost 6 bases. The CDR3 is made up of 21 amino acids. The CDR3 reads CASSQTGTGGFSGRALKTQYF. CDR3 sequence (DNA): TGTGCCAGCAGTCAGACCGGGACAGGAGGATTTAGCGGGAGGGCCCTAAAGACCCAGTACTTC.

This chain uses TRBV7-9 with TRBJ1-4, with 7 bases aligning to TRBD1. Germline-derived CDR1 and CDR2 are SEHNR and FQNEAQ (reference sequence). The CDR3 is made up of 14 amino acids. With V trimmed by 4 bases and J by 8 bases, 7 bases remained unmatched. The CDR3 DNA reads TGTGCCAGCAGCTCGACAGGGCCCATCGAAAAACTGTTTTTT. Translation gives CASSSTGPIEKLFF.

The chain combines TRBV19 with TRBJ1-1, with no clear D. The germline V gene has CDR1 LNHDA and CDR2 SQIVND (reference sequence). The CDR3 sequence is 14 residues long. Trimming stripped 4 bases from V and 1 base from J, with 10 bases between. The CDR3 reads CASSTSRRNTEAFF. Here the CDR3 DNA reads TGTGCCAGTAGTACTTCCCGGAGGAACACTGAAGCTTTCTTT.

The rearrangement links TRBV7-7 to TRBJ2-5; D may be TRBD2 (6 bases). The CDR3 contains 15 residues. The germline V and J ends were trimmed by 2 bases and 4 bases, with 14 bases remaining between them. Looked up from germline, CDR1 is SSHAT and CDR2 is FNYEAQ (reference sequence). The chain's CDR3 is CASSLRLEVVETQYF. CDR3 in DNA: TGTGCCAGCAGCTTACGACTAGAGGTAGTAGAGACCCAGTACTTC.

This clone was counted once. This chain connects TRBV5-8 to TRBJ1-2, with TRBD1 matching over 8 bases. V was clipped by 2 bases and J by 1 base; unmatched bases: 4. This CDR3 has 15 amino acids. Germline assignment: CDR1 SGHTS and CDR2 YDEGEE. The CDR3 spells CASSFRTGLNYGYTF. The CDR3 region has the DNA TGTGCCAGCAGCTTCCGGACAGGGCTTAACTATGGCTACACCTTC.

This clone came up a few times. The V gene is TRBV5-4, the J gene TRBJ2-7; D is ambiguous. The germline V gene has CDR1 SGHNT and CDR2 YYREEE (reference sequence). The CDR3 is 13 residues long. The V end lost 0 bases, the J end lost 1 base, and 5 bases lay between the germline ends. CDR3 bases: TGTGCCAGCAGCTTGGGTGCATCCTACGAGCAGTACTTC. It is translated as CASSLGASYEQYF.

The chain combines TRBV7-8 with TRBJ2-7; D tentatively reads TRBD1 or TRBD2 (5 bases each). V dropped 1 base and J dropped 2 bases, with 15 bases sitting between them. In germline, CDR1 is SGHVS, CDR2 FQNEAQ. This CDR3 has 16 residues. The CDR3, as DNA: TGTGCCAGCAGCTTAGGGGACGCCACCGGGCCCTACGAGCAGTACTTC. Amino acids: CASSLGDATGPYEQYF.

The V and J genes are TRBV19 and TRBJ2-1, with no clear D. V was cut by 1 base and J by 6 bases, with 7 bases left in between. This CDR3 contains 13 residues. Germline V CDR1 and CDR2: LNHDA, SQIVND (reference sequence). The CDR3 DNA is TGTGCCAGTAGTATAGGTCTGACCAATGAGCAGTTCTTC. This translates into CASSIGLTNEQFF.

The J gene is TRBJ2-3, the V gene TRBV29-1; 7 bases are a match to TRBD1. Germline CDR1 and CDR2: SQVTM and ANQGSEA. The ends lost 0 bases at V and 1 base at J; junction bases unmatched: 1. CDR3 length equals 14 residues. DNA for the CDR3: TGCAGCGTTGAAGAGGGGACAGGCACAGATACGCAGTATTTT. It translates to CSVEEGTGTDTQYF.

The chain couples TRBV19 to TRBJ1-5; D is ambiguous. Trimming shortened V by 2 bases and J by 5 bases, and 7 bases separated the two germline ends. Looked up from germline, CDR1 is LNHDA and CDR2 is SQIVND (reference sequence). The CDR3 sequence is 13 residues long. CDR3 in DNA: TGTGCCAGTAGTATATTTGGGTATCAGCCCCAGCATTTT. As protein: CASSIFGYQPQHF.

The chain uses TRBV29-1 and TRBJ2-7; TRBD2 might be the D (5 bases). Between the trimmed V and J ends, which lost 6 bases and 0 bases, there was a span of 15 bases. CDR1 and CDR2 from the germline V gene are SQVTM and ANQGSEA. There are 14 residues in the CDR3. The CDR3 sequence is CSVLRRTSSYEQYF. The CDR3 region has the DNA TGCAGCGTGCTGAGGAGGACCAGCTCCTACGAGCAGTACTTC.

V and J are TRBV15 and TRBJ2-7; possible D gene TRBD1, 6 bases. CDR3 size: 15 residues. Trimming removed 3 bases from V and 3 bases from J, with 15 bases in between. CDR1 is LNHNV and CDR2 is YYDKDF in the germline V gene (reference sequence). Written as DNA, the CDR3 is TGTGCCACCAGCAGGGTCACAGGGCTAGGCTACGAGCAGTACTTC. Its translation is CATSRVTGLGYEQYF. The whole variable domain, filled in from reference TRBV15 and TRBJ2-7, reads DAMVIQNPRYQVTQFGKPVTLSCSQTLNHNVMYWYQQKSSQAPKLLFHYYDKDFNNEADTPDNFQSRRPNTSFCFLDIRSPGLGDTAMYLCATSRVTGLGYEQYFGPGTRLTVT.

The V gene is TRBV27, the J gene TRBJ1-1; 7 bases align to TRBD1. The germline CDR1 and CDR2 sequences are MNHEY and SMNVEV (reference sequence). This CDR3 has 14 residues. The junction had 2 bases not matched to a gene; V was cut back by 4 bases and J by 0 bases. CDR3 region: CASSSTGLNTEAFF. CDR3 nucleotides: TGTGCCAGCAGTTCGACAGGGTTGAACACTGAAGCTTTCTTT.

J is TRBJ1-5 and V is TRBV7-2; D unresolved. Germline V gene sequence: CDR1 SGHTA, CDR2 FQGNSA. The CDR3 spans 14 residues. Trimming pared 2 bases from V and 6 bases from J, leaving 11 bases between. CDR3 DNA: TGTGCCAGCAGCTTACGGTCAGGCGGTCAGCCCCAGCATTTT. As protein: CASSLRSGGQPQHF.

This clone has a single count. The rearrangement joins TRBV19 to TRBJ1-1; a possible D gene is TRBD1 (6 bases). In germline, CDR1 is LNHDA, CDR2 SQIVND (reference sequence). V lost 5 bases and J 2 bases, leaving 12 bases between the germline ends. The CDR3 contains 14 residues. The CDR3 DNA reads as TGTGCCAGTAGTCCACAGGGCCTCAACACTGAAGCTTTCTTT. Its translation: CASSPQGLNTEAFF.

The gene calls are TRBV7-7 and TRBJ1-4; maybe TRBD1 (6 bases). V lost 1 base and J 3 bases, leaving 21 bases between the germline ends. Germline CDR1 SSHAT, CDR2 FNYEAQ (reference sequence). The CDR3 covers 19 residues. The CDR3 loop is CASSLEGGAGRKANEKLFF. The CDR3 DNA sequence: TGTGCCAGCAGCTTAGAAGGGGGGGCCGGGCGCAAAGCTAATGAAAAACTGTTTTTT.